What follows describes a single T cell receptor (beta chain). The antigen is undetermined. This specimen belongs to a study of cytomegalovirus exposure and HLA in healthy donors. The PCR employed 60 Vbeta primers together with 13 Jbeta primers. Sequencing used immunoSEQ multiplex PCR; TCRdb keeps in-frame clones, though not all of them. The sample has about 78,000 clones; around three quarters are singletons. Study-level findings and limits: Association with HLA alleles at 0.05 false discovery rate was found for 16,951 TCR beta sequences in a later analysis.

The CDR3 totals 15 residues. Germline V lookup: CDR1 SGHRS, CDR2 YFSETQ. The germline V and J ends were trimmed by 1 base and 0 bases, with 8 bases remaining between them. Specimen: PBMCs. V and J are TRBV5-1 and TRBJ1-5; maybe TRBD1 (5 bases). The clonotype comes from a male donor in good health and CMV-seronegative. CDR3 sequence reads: CASSLMGGSNQPQHF. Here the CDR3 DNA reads TGCGCCAGCAGCTTGATGGGGGGTAGCAATCAGCCCCAGCATTTT.